This T cell receptor (beta chain) was sequenced for a study of Ad26.COV2.S vaccination and SARS-CoV-2 variants. The overall study: Ad26.COV2.S arm of COV1001 included the donor. Study findings and constraints: Across vaccine and placebo recipients, the breadth of non-spike TCRs was similar. Among vaccine recipients, spike-specific TCR breadth exceeded that of placebo recipients. CD8+ and CD4+ T cells specific for spike reportedly responded with substantial breadth after vaccination.

Using immunoSEQ multiplex PCR, the repertoire was profiled, and TCRdb retains in-frame clones only, with some absent. This sample has roughly 700,000 clones, with more than 70% found just once. CDR1 is LNHDA, CDR2 SQIVND, per germline (reference sequence). After removal of 7 bases from V and 6 bases from J, the junction contained 12 bases not matched to a gene. This CDR3 contains 15 residues. The treatment is: some 19 received Ad26.COV2.S at low or high dose, single or two shots; 5 received placebo; per-sample allocation not given. Samples analyzed were those drawn on day 63 after the first vaccine or placebo injection. Turning to this clone: The target antigen is unknown.

The source of this sequence is a person between 18 and 60 years old who received the Ad26.COV2.S COVID-19 vaccine or a placebo. The rearrangement links TRBV19 to TRBJ1-5, with 7 bases aligning to TRBD1. The sequences come from peripheral blood, collected in a trial of Ad26.COV2.S vaccine versus placebo. The CDR3 nucleotides read TGTGCCAGTACTAGACAGGGCCAGGGGGGTCAGCCCCAGCATTTT. This translates into CASTRQGQGGQPQHF.